This T cell receptor beta chain was profiled in a study of OX40 agonist ivuxolimab in advanced cancers. For the study in its entirety: Ivuxolimab was a fully human IgG2 agonistic monoclonal antibody targeting the costimulatory receptor OX40 (CD134). Patients were allowed to have had prior anti-PD-1, anti-PD-L1 or anti-CTLA-4 therapy, and approximately 40% of the dose-escalation patients had been treated with checkpoint inhibitors. The purpose of peripheral TCRbeta sequencing was to test whether ivuxolimab changed TCR sequence diversity and led to clonal T-cell expansion. A male proportion of roughly 80% and a mean age of around 60 years, ranging from 23 to 79, were recorded for the dose-escalation cohort. Three dose-escalation patients achieved partial responses, one with hepatocellular carcinoma and two with cutaneous melanoma. The paper describes the monotherapy dose-escalation part (N of about 50 patients) of the phase I trial of ivuxolimab. Intravenous ivuxolimab was administered to patients every 2 weeks at six dose levels: 0.01, 0.1, 0.3, 1.5, 3 and 10 mg/kg. Among the roughly 52 dose-escalation patients, approximately 20 had hepatocellular carcinoma, approximately 15 melanoma, 9 renal cell carcinoma and 9 head and neck cancer. The paper as a whole reports these results and caveats: After ivuxolimab, expanded clones were on average more numerous among CD8+ T cells than among CD4+ T cells. Partial responders in the 0.1-3.0 mg/kg groups had among the lowest normalized peripheral clonal expansion, especially among CD8+ T cells. Antigen specificity was not determined for the clonally expanded peripheral T cells. Low levels of normalized T-cell clonal expansion were also shown by some nonresponding patients. Clonal expansion of both CD4+ and CD8+ blood T cells was observed from baseline to week 6 at doses 0.1 to 3.0 mg/kg.

The trial excluded patients who had a history of autoimmune disease or who were on systemic immunosuppression. In every dose cohort, peripheral blood was drawn for TCR sequencing at baseline, cycle 4 day 1, and cycle 7 day 1. The samples were drawn from a first-in-human, open-label, multicenter phase I dose-escalation trial of ivuxolimab. Adults with locally advanced or metastatic head and neck squamous cell, hepatocellular, melanoma or renal cell carcinoma were enrolled in the trial. CD4+ and CD8+ T cells were sorted separately from peripheral blood before TCR sequencing. Measured from the cysteine to the phenylalanine, the CDR3 is 14 residues long. The only DNA kept is the CDR3, 42 bases in frame from the first base. V trim: 1 base; J trim: 5 bases; unmatched bases: 4. CDR1 and CDR2 are drawn from the germline V gene (reference sequence): LNHDA, SQIVND. For this clone: Its antigen specificity is not known. Per-base quality was not reported, and no clone a single base away is much larger than it.

Genomic DNA was isolated from the sorted cells so that the TCRbeta CDR3 region could be sequenced. The immunoSEQ Assay was used for sequencing of TCRbeta CDR3 regions. The table comes from immuneACCESS by way of TCRdb, which keeps in-frame sequences with V and J called. Part of the clones is missing from these tables; in studies checked, under half for an unresolved V gene and the rest for unknown reasons. This sample comprises about 93,000 clones, about 91% of them detected only once. In total, the top ten clones hold around 2.6% of the sample. The input for sequencing was CD4+ or CD8+ T cells sorted from blood, taken in a trial of the OX40 agonist ivuxolimab. The rearranged chain carries TRBV19 and TRBJ2-5, with 7 bases in between that match TRBD2. This receptor was identified in an adult with an advanced solid tumor such as melanoma, head and neck, liver or kidney cancer. The nucleotide sequence is TGTGCCAGTAGTATAGGACTAGCCGGGGAGACCCAGTACTTC. It encodes CASSIGLAGETQYF.